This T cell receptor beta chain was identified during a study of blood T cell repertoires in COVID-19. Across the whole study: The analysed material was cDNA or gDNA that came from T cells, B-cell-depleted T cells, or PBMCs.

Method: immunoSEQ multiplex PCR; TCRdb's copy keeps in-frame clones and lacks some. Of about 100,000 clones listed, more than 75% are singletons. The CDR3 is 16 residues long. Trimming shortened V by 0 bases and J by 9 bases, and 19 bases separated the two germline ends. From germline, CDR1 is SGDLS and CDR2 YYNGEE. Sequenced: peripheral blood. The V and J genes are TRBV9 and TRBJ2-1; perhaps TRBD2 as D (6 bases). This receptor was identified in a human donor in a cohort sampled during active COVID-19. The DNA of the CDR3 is TGTGCCAGCAGCGTAGGGGGGACTTATGGATCCGGTGAGCAGTTCTTC. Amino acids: CASSVGGTYGSGEQFF. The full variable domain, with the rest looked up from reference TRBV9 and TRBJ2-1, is DSGVTQTPKHLITATGQRVTLRCSPRSGDLSVYWYQQSLDQGLQFLIQYYNGEERAKGNILERFSAQQFPDLHSELNLSSLELGDSALYFCASSVGGTYGSGEQFFGPGTRLTVL.